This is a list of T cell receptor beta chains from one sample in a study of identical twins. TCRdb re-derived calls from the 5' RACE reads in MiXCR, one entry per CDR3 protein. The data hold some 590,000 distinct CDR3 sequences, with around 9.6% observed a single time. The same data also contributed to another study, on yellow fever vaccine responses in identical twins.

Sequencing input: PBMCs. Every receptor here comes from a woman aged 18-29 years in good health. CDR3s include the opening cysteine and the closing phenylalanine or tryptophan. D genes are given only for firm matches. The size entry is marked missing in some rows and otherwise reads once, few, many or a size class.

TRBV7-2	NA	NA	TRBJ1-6	TGTGCCAGCAGCCAACAGGATCTTTCGGCCCTCCACTTT	CASSQQDLSALHF
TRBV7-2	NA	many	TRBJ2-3	TGTGCCAGCAGCTTAGTTCGGTCCACAGATACGCAGTATTTT	CASSLVRSTDTQYF
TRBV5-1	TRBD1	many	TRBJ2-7	TGCGCCAGCAGCCAAGAACCGGGACAGTACTCCTACGAGCAGTACTTC	CASSQEPGQYSYEQYF
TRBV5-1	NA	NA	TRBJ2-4	TGCGCCAGCAGCTTGTTTTTCGAATCAGACATTCAGTACTTC	CASSLFFESDIQYF
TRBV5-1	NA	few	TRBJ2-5	TGCGCCAGCAGCTTGGGCGGGCGGCCAGTAGAGACCCAGTACTTC	CASSLGGRPVETQYF
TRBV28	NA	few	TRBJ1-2	TGTGCCAGCAGTCCCCCTGGGGGGTCTGGCTACACCTTC	CASSPPGGSGYTF
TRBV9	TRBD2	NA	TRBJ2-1	TGTGCCAGCAGCGTAGAAATTAGCGGGACCTACAATGAGCAGTTCTTC	CASSVEISGTYNEQFF
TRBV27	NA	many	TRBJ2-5	TGTGCCAGCAGTCCAACCCGGTTCCGGTACCAAGAGACCCAGTACTTC	CASSPTRFRYQETQYF
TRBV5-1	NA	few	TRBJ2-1	TGCGCCAGCGTATGGGAAGGGGCAAATGAGCAGTTCTTC	CASVWEGANEQFF
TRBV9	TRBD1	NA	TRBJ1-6	TGTGCCAGCAGCGCAGGGGGCGTAGATAATTCACCCCTCCACTTT	CASSAGGVDNSPLHF
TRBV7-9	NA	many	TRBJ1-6	TGTGCCAGCTCCAATAGGGATAAGTCGTATAATTCACCCCTCCACTTT	CASSNRDKSYNSPLHF
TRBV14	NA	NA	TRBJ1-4	TGTGCCAGCAGCCAAGGACCGGGACCGAATGAAAAACTGTTTTTT	CASSQGPGPNEKLFF
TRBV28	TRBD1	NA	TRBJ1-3	TGTGCCAGTAACGCGGCAGGGGGAGGAAACACCATATATTTT	CASNAAGGGNTIYF
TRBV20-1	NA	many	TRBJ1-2	TGCAGTGCTACCCCGTATGACGGCTACACCTTC	CSATPYDGYTF
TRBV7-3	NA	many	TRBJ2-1	TGTGCCAGCAGCCCGATCCTGGACCCCAACTACAATGAGCAGTTCTTC	CASSPILDPNYNEQFF
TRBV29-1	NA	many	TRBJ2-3	TGCAGCTATCGCGGATTGTCCCGTAGATACACAGATACGCAGTATTTT	CSYRGLSRRYTDTQYF
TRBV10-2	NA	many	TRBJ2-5	TGCGCCAGCAGTGACCCGGGCTGGGAGCGCCAAGAGACCCAGTACTTC	CASSDPGWERQETQYF
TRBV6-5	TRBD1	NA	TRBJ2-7	TGTGCCAGCAGTTACTGGCAGGGGGCTTCCGAGCAGTACTTC	CASSYWQGASEQYF
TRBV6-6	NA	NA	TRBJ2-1	TGTGCCAGCACGCAGCGCAATGAGCAGTTCTTC	CASTQRNEQFF
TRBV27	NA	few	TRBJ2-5	TGTGCCAGCAGTTTATCGATGGGGGAAGAGACCCAGTACTTC	CASSLSMGEETQYF
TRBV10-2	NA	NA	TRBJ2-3	TGCGCCAGCCTGGACAGATTCACAGATACGCAGTATTTT	CASLDRFTDTQYF
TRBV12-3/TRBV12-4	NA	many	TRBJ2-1	TGTGCCAGCAGTCCCGACAGAAACTACAATGAGCAGTTCTTC	CASSPDRNYNEQFF
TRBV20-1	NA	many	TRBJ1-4	TGCAGTGCTAGTTCCCAGGGAACTGAAAAACTGTTTTTT	CSASSQGTEKLFF
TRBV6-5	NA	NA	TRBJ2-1	TGTGCCAGCAGTTACCGCACAGGGCGGCTAAACAATGAGCAGTTCTTC	CASSYRTGRLNNEQFF
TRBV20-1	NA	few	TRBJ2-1	TGCAGTGCTAGAGACGCCGGGACCCTCCGAATGGGGAATGAGCAGTTCTTC	CSARDAGTLRMGNEQFF
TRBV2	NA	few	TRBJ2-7	TGTGCCAGCAACGAGGGAGTTTGGACTTACTCCTACGAGCAGTACTTC	CASNEGVWTYSYEQYF
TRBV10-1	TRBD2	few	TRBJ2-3	TGCGCCAGCAGTAGTCTAGCGGTTGTGCAGTATTTT	CASSSLAVVQYF
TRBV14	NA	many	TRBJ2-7	TGTGCCAGCAGCCAAGATATGTCCAGGGGACAGTACTTC	CASSQDMSRGQYF
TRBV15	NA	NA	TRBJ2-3	TGTGCCACCAGCAGGCCGGGCACAGATACGCAGTATTTT	CATSRPGTDTQYF
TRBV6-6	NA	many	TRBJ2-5	TGTGCCAGCGGGGCCTCCCGGGAGACCCAGTACTTC	CASGASRETQYF
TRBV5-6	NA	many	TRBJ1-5	TGTGCCAGCAGCTTACAAGGGTTTAATCAGCCCCAGCATTTT	CASSLQGFNQPQHF
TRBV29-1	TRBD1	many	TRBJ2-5	TGCAGCGTTGACGACAGGGGGAGGGAGACCCAGTACTTC	CSVDDRGRETQYF
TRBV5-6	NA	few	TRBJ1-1	TGTGCCAGCAGCTTGGCCAGGATACAGCCAACGATGAACACTGAAGCTTTCTTT	CASSLARIQPTMNTEAFF
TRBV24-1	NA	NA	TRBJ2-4	TGTGCCACCAGTGATTCCGGATTGGACGTCGCCAAAAACATTCAGTACTTC	CATSDSGLDVAKNIQYF
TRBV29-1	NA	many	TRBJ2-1	TGCAGCGTTGAAGCTGCAGGGGTGGTCAATGAGCAGTTCTTC	CSVEAAGVVNEQFF
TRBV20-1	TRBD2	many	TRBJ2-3	TGCAGTGCCCCAGAACGACGGGGGGGCACCCTTAGCACAGATACGCAGTATTTT	CSAPERRGGTLSTDTQYF
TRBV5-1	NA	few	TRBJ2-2	TGCGCCAGCAGCTTGGTCGGCCCCGCGAACACCGGGGAGCTGTTTTTT	CASSLVGPANTGELFF
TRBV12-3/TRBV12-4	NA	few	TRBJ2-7	TGTGCCAGCAGTGGCCTTTCTGGACCGACGATCTACGAGCAGTACTTC	CASSGLSGPTIYEQYF
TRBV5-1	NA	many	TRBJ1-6	TGCGCCAGCAGCTTAACTGGACGGGACCTTGATGGGACCCTCCACTTT	CASSLTGRDLDGTLHF
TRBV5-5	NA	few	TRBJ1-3	TGTGCCAGCAGCTTGGTTCAGGGCCCAAACACCATATATTTT	CASSLVQGPNTIYF
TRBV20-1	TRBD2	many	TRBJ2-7	TGCAGTGCTAGAGATCTGGGACTAGCGGAGACCTACGAGCAGTACTTC	CSARDLGLAETYEQYF
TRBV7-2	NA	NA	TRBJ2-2	TGTGCCAGCAGCTTAGTAGTCCCGCCCTCCGGGGAGCTGTTTTTT	CASSLVVPPSGELFF
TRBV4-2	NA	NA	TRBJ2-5	TGTGCCAGCAGCCACTTCCGGACCGTCCAAGAGACCCAGTACTTC	CASSHFRTVQETQYF
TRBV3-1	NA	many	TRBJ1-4	TGTGCCAGCAGTCTACGGGACACCGGCTATAATGAAAAACTGTTTTTT	CASSLRDTGYNEKLFF
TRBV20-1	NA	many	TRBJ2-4	TGCAGTGCTAGGGGGCTTGAAAACATTCAGTACTTC	CSARGLENIQYF